The rows below give T cell receptor beta chains drawn from one sample of a study of response to subunit inactivated influenza vaccine. Using its own MiXCR run on the RT-PCR reads, TCRdb lists one record per CDR3 protein. The profile shows approximately 530,000 distinct CDR3 sequences, 10% to 15% of them singletons. The sample consisted of PBMCs from blood, taken about 40 days after vaccination. The receptors were gathered from a man aged 50-59 years who received an inactivated influenza vaccine. The CDR3 runs from the conserved cysteine through the conserved F or W. D genes are given only for firm matches. Part of the rows lack a size; the others show once, few, many or a class for expanded clones.

v_gene	j_gene	abundance	d_gene	CDR3aa	CDR3nt
TRBV20-1	TRBJ2-1	few	TRBD2	CSARDPRGAETQFF	TGCAGTGCTAGAGATCCGCGGGGGGCCGAGACGCAGTTCTTC
TRBV10-3	TRBJ2-7	-	TRBD2	CAISESGREGYEQYF	TGTGCCATCAGTGAGTCGGGGCGGGAGGGTTACGAGCAGTACTTC
TRBV5-1	TRBJ1-1	few	-	CASSPRDGGGTEAFF	TGCGCCAGCAGCCCCAGGGATGGTGGGGGCACTGAAGCTTTCTTT
TRBV9	TRBJ2-7	-	TRBD2	CASSPRAGEFVEQYF	TGTGCCAGCAGCCCAAGGGCGGGAGAATTTGTCGAGCAGTACTTC
TRBV10-3	TRBJ2-1	many	TRBD2	CATTRTSGVNEQFF	TGTGCCACCACCCGGACTAGCGGGGTCAATGAGCAGTTCTTC
TRBV25-1	TRBJ1-2	once	-	CASSPGHLSTNYGYTF	TGTGCCAGCAGCCCGGGGCACCTTTCTACTAACTATGGCTACACCTTC
TRBV12-3/TRBV12-4	TRBJ1-1	-	-	CASSLSPGVLNTEAFF	TGTGCCAGCAGTTTATCCCCGGGCGTCTTGAACACTGAAGCTTTCTTT
TRBV6-6	TRBJ1-1	few	-	CASSYSITEAFF	TGTGCCAGCAGTTACTCGATCACTGAAGCTTTCTTT
TRBV9	TRBJ2-3	-	-	CASSSSGVVADTQYF	TGTGCCAGCAGCTCGTCGGGCGTGGTAGCAGATACGCAGTATTTT
TRBV4-3	TRBJ2-1	many	TRBD2	CASSQDTSGMNNEQFF	TGCGCCAGCAGCCAAGATACTAGCGGGATGAACAATGAGCAGTTCTTC
TRBV7-8	TRBJ2-1	few	-	CASSTRPLNEQFF	TGTGCCAGCAGCACCCGACCTCTCAATGAGCAGTTCTTC
TRBV12-3/TRBV12-4	TRBJ2-7	few	TRBD2	CASSLATSGRSEQYF	TGTGCCAGCAGTTTAGCAACTAGCGGGAGATCCGAGCAGTACTTC
TRBV2	TRBJ2-7	-	TRBD2	CASRLAGGLGSSYEQYF	TGTGCCAGCCGACTAGCGGGAGGTCTTGGAAGCTCCTACGAGCAGTACTTC
TRBV10-2	TRBJ2-4	few	TRBD1	CASSESGTENIQYF	TGCGCCAGCAGTGAGTCCGGGACAGAAAACATTCAGTACTTC
TRBV20-1	TRBJ1-4	few	-	CSAKRAAGGNEKLFF	TGCAGTGCAAAGAGGGCAGCGGGGGGGAATGAAAAACTGTTTTTT
TRBV5-8	TRBJ1-5	-	-	CASSDGQRSNQPQHF	TGTGCCAGCAGCGACGGACAGAGAAGCAATCAGCCCCAGCATTTT
TRBV30	TRBJ1-5	many	TRBD1	CAWSKTGDNQPQHF	TGTGCCTGGAGCAAGACAGGGGACAATCAGCCCCAGCATTTT
TRBV6-2/TRBV6-3	TRBJ2-1	-	TRBD2	CASSWTSGDYEQFF	TGTGCCAGCAGTTGGACTAGCGGGGATTACGAGCAGTTCTTC
TRBV20-1	TRBJ2-3	few	-	CSARVATSLVDTQYF	TGCAGTGCTAGAGTCGCGACGTCGTTGGTAGATACGCAGTATTTT
TRBV7-2	TRBJ1-2	-	-	CASSLARRAYGYTF	TGTGCCAGCAGCTTAGCCCGAAGGGCTTATGGCTACACCTTC
TRBV20-1	TRBJ1-6	-	-	CSARRTENSPLHF	TGCAGTGCTAGAAGGACAGAGAATTCACCCCTCCACTTT
TRBV10-3	TRBJ2-2	few	-	CAIKTQGTGELFF	TGTGCCATCAAGACCCAGGGAACCGGGGAGCTGTTTTTT
TRBV12-3/TRBV12-4	TRBJ2-3	many	-	CASSLGIPTDTQYF	TGTGCCAGCAGTTTGGGAATCCCCACAGATACGCAGTATTTT
TRBV5-1	TRBJ2-3	-	-	CASSLNWPSTDTQYF	TGCGCCAGCAGCTTGAACTGGCCTAGCACAGATACGCAGTATTTT
TRBV6-5	TRBJ2-3	few	-	CASSLTAAGTDTQYF	TGTGCCAGCAGTTTGACTGCGGCGGGCACAGATACGCAGTATTTT
TRBV28	TRBJ2-5	few	-	CASSSFQGGTRETQYF	TGTGCCAGCAGTTCGTTCCAGGGGGGGACGAGGGAGACCCAGTACTTC
TRBV20-1	TRBJ2-3	few	-	CSATRGYTTGTDTQYF	TGCAGCGCGACCCGGGGCTATACGACTGGCACAGATACGCAGTATTTT
TRBV12-3/TRBV12-4	TRBJ1-2	few	-	CASRSPFGYTF	TGTGCCAGCAGAAGTCCCTTTGGCTACACCTTC
TRBV7-9	TRBJ2-7	-	-	CASSSKSEQYF	TGTGCCAGCAGCTCTAAATCCGAGCAGTACTTC
TRBV3-1	TRBJ2-1	few	TRBD2	CASSQGIASGDNEQFF	TGTGCCAGCAGCCAAGGCATAGCTAGCGGCGACAATGAGCAGTTCTTC
TRBV4-3	TRBJ2-1	-	TRBD2	CASSRGLAGGHGEQFF	TGCGCCAGCAGCCGGGGACTAGCGGGAGGGCATGGTGAGCAGTTCTTC
TRBV20-1	TRBJ1-2	many	TRBD1	CSAKTGNTPGGYTF	TGCAGTGCTAAGACAGGGAACACACCTGGTGGCTACACCTTC
TRBV7-2	TRBJ2-1	few	TRBD2	CASRPPRTSGRLGQFF	TGTGCCAGCAGACCCCCGCGGACTAGCGGGAGATTGGGGCAGTTCTTC
TRBV18	TRBJ1-3	few	TRBD1	CASSTGDSGNTIYF	TGTGCCAGCTCGACAGGGGACTCTGGAAACACCATATATTTT
TRBV5-1	TRBJ2-3	few	-	CASSLGQGRVDTQYF	TGCGCCAGCAGCTTGGGACAGGGGAGGGTAGATACGCAGTATTTT
TRBV7-2	TRBJ1-5	many	-	CASRGDSNQPQHF	TGTGCCAGCAGAGGAGATAGCAATCAGCCCCAGCATTTT
TRBV10-3	TRBJ2-5	-	-	CAIKGALEETQYF	TGTGCCATCAAAGGGGCACTAGAAGAGACCCAGTACTTC
TRBV12-3/TRBV12-4	TRBJ2-5	many	-	CASSPDRNKETQYF	TGTGCCAGCAGTCCTGACAGAAATAAAGAGACCCAGTACTTC
TRBV5-1	TRBJ1-1	few	-	CASSLVGEGTEAFF	TGCGCCAGCAGCTTGGTAGGGGAGGGCACTGAAGCTTTCTTT
TRBV4-3	TRBJ2-1	-	-	CASSRALDYDNEQFF	TGCGCCAGCAGCCGGGCTTTGGACTACGACAATGAGCAGTTCTTC
TRBV3-1	TRBJ2-2	-	-	CASSQVGRDNTGELFF	TGTGCCAGCAGCCAAGTCGGCAGGGATAACACCGGGGAGCTGTTTTTT
TRBV9	TRBJ2-7	few	TRBD2	CASSATSGRAFNEQYF	TGTGCCAGCAGCGCAACGAGCGGGAGGGCCTTCAACGAGCAGTACTTC
TRBV5-1	TRBJ2-1	few	TRBD2	CASSREGDYNEQFF	TGCGCCAGCAGCCGGGAGGGGGACTACAATGAGCAGTTCTTC
TRBV18	TRBJ2-1	-	TRBD1	CASSPGTGGLAGEQFF	TGTGCCAGCTCACCAGGGACAGGGGGCTTAGCGGGAGAGCAGTTCTTC
TRBV20-1	TRBJ2-5	-	TRBD1	CSAPPGTGGQETQYF	TGCAGTGCCCCGCCCGGGACAGGGGGCCAAGAGACCCAGTACTTC
TRBV5-6	TRBJ2-3	few	-	CASSLAGWDTQYF	TGTGCCAGCAGCTTGGCCGGATGGGATACGCAGTATTTT
TRBV6-5	TRBJ2-3	few	-	CASSYDGGGIDTQYF	TGTGCCAGCAGTTACGACGGCGGAGGGATAGATACGCAGTATTTT
TRBV5-1	TRBJ2-5	few	TRBD1	CASSWGQGSKETQYF	TGCGCCAGCAGCTGGGGACAGGGATCCAAAGAGACCCAGTACTTC
TRBV5-1	TRBJ2-2	few	-	CASSGQNQATGELFF	TGCGCCAGCAGTGGTCAGAACCAGGCCACCGGGGAGCTGTTTTTT
TRBV11-3	TRBJ2-2	few	-	CASSNTGANTGELFF	TGTGCCAGCAGCAACACAGGAGCCAACACCGGGGAGCTGTTTTTT
TRBV20-1	TRBJ2-5	-	-	CSARPPDGETQYF	TGCAGTGCTAGACCCCCCGACGGGGAGACCCAGTACTTC
TRBV5-1	TRBJ2-3	-	TRBD2	CASSPVGLAGGTDTQYF	TGCGCCAGCAGCCCCGTAGGTCTAGCGGGGGGAACAGATACGCAGTATTTT
TRBV20-1	TRBJ1-1	-	-	CSARAQTVNTEAFF	TGCAGTGCTAGAGCTCAGACAGTGAACACTGAAGCTTTCTTT